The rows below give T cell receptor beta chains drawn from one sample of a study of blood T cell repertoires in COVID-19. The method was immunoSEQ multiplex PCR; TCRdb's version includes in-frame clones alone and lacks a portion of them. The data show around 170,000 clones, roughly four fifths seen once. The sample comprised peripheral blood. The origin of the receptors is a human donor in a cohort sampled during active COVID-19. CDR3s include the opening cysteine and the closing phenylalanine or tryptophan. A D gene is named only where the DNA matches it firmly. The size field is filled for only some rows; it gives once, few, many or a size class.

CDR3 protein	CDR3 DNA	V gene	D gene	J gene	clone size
CASSTGTSGSRSYNEQFF	TGTGCCAGCAGTACGGGGACTAGCGGGAGCAGGAGCTACAATGAGCAGTTCTTC	TRBV6-2/TRBV6-3	TRBD2	TRBJ2-1	.
CSVWTGVGNTIYF	TGCAGCGTTTGGACAGGGGTCGGAAACACCATATATTTT	TRBV29-1	TRBD1	TRBJ1-3	.
CAISEVTSGGGNEQFF	TGTGCCATCAGTGAGGTGACTAGCGGAGGAGGGAATGAGCAGTTCTTC	TRBV10-3	TRBD2	TRBJ2-1	few
CASSSRTDTDTQYF	TGCGCCAGCAGCTCGCGGACTGACACAGATACGCAGTATTTT	TRBV4-3	.	TRBJ2-3	.
CASSYAGMEEKLFF	TGTGCCAGCAGTTACGCAGGGATGGAGGAAAAACTGTTTTTT	TRBV6-5	.	TRBJ1-4	once
CASSPTHMETQYF	TGTGCCAGCAGCCCGACACATATGGAGACCCAGTACTTC	TRBV7-9	.	TRBJ2-5	.
CASRISGGRDSPLHF	TGCGCCAGCAGGATCTCAGGGGGCAGGGATTCACCCCTCCACTTT	TRBV5-1	TRBD1	TRBJ1-6	.
CASSIRPGTSEQYF	TGTGCCAGTAGTATCCGCCCAGGGACAAGCGAGCAGTACTTC	TRBV19	.	TRBJ2-7	.
CASSQGQNQPQHF	TGTGCCAGCAGCCAAGGACAGAATCAGCCCCAGCATTTT	TRBV6-5	.	TRBJ1-5	.
CASSLRENEQFF	TGTGCCAGCAGCTTAAGGGAGAATGAGCAGTTCTTC	TRBV7-3	.	TRBJ2-1	.
CASKISGATEAFF	TGTGCCAGTAAGATTTCAGGGGCAACCGAAGCTTTCTTT	TRBV19	.	TRBJ1-1	.
CASSRGISSGRADTQYF	TGTGCCAGCAGCCGAGGGATTAGCAGCGGGAGGGCAGATACGCAGTATTTT	TRBV3-1/TRBV3-2	TRBD2	TRBJ2-3	.
CASSPGTGEKQYF	TGTGCCAGCAGCCCCGGGACAGGGGAAAAGCAGTACTTC	TRBV7-3	TRBD1	TRBJ2-7	.
CASSWGGGRPQHF	TGTGCCAGCAGCTGGGGGGGCGGAAGGCCCCAGCATTTT	TRBV5-8	.	TRBJ1-5	.
CASSSPGQGTYEQYF	TGTGCCAGCAGTTCGCCGGGACAGGGAACCTACGAGCAGTACTTC	TRBV6-5	TRBD1	TRBJ2-7	.
CATSRDRGREQYF	TGTGCCACCAGCAGAGATCGAGGGCGCGAGCAGTACTTC	TRBV15	.	TRBJ2-7	.
CAISESGARSYEQYF	TGTGCCATCAGTGAGTCAGGGGCGAGGTCCTACGAGCAGTACTTC	TRBV10-3	.	TRBJ2-7	few
CASSESLGVNSPLHF	TGTGCCAGCAGTGAATCGTTAGGGGTCAATTCACCCCTCCACTTT	TRBV25-1	.	TRBJ1-6	.
CASSLTGPTEAFF	TGTGCCAGCAGCTTAACAGGGCCCACTGAAGCTTTCTTT	TRBV7-8	.	TRBJ1-1	.
CASSMGGNTEAFF	TGTGCCAGTAGTATGGGGGGGAACACTGAAGCTTTCTTT	TRBV19	.	TRBJ1-1	few
CASSQELTGGTFSGNTIYF	TGCGCCAGCAGCCAAGAACTGACAGGGGGCACTTTCTCTGGAAACACCATATATTTT	TRBV4-1	TRBD1	TRBJ1-3	.
CASSTGLAGTDTQYF	TGTGCCAGCTCAACGGGACTAGCGGGCACAGATACGCAGTATTTT	TRBV18	TRBD2	TRBJ2-3	.
CASSSLAGYTYEQYF	TGTGCCAGCAGTTCCCTAGCGGGTTATACCTACGAGCAGTACTTC	TRBV28	TRBD2	TRBJ2-7	once
CSVGSGGGPMNTEAFF	TGCAGCGTGGGCTCGGGGGGAGGGCCGATGAACACTGAAGCTTTCTTT	TRBV29-1	.	TRBJ1-1	.
CASSYWARDNSPLHF	TGTGCCAGCAGTTACTGGGCCAGGGATAATTCACCCCTCCACTTT	TRBV6-5	.	TRBJ1-6	.
CASSPDTNEQFF	TGTGCCAGCAGCCCCGACACCAATGAGCAGTTCTTC	TRBV3-1/TRBV3-2	.	TRBJ2-1	few
CASSVAQGEADTQYF	TGTGCCAGCAGCGTAGCTCAGGGGGAGGCAGATACGCAGTATTTT	TRBV9	.	TRBJ2-3	.
CASSPGAPNEKLFF	TGTGCCAGCAGCCCAGGGGCCCCAAATGAAAAACTGTTTTTT	TRBV3-1/TRBV3-2	.	TRBJ1-4	.
CASSPTGTGDGSPLHF	TGTGCCAGCTCACCTACTGGGACAGGGGACGGTTCACCCCTCCACTTT	TRBV18	TRBD1	TRBJ1-6	.
CATLSFDRADGYTF	TGTGCCACGCTGTCCTTCGACAGGGCGGATGGCTACACCTTC	TRBV10-3	TRBD1	TRBJ1-2	once